This TCR beta chain is from a study of T cells in Graves' hyperthyroidism and ophthalmopathy. Study outcomes and limitations: Clonotypes that were expanded in thyroid above 0.001 mostly appeared in blood too.

This clonotype was counted at least ten times. The antigen remains undetermined. RNA transcripts provided the source from which TCR beta CDR3 regions were amplified. An initial round of RT-PCR targeting the TCR CDR3 relied on the HTBI primer set. Via MiXCR, TCRdb re-called the multiplex PCR reads, giving one row per CDR3 protein. The data contain 250,000 to 300,000 distinct CDR3 sequences, around 20% of them singletons. Ophthalmopathy patients all had a Clinical Activity Score of at least 3, a NOSPECS grade of at least 4 and disease under 3 months old. Diagnoses were established using clinical symptoms, serum thyroxine and TRAb, thyroid ultrasound and orbital computed tomography. Between the trimmed V and J ends, which lost 1 base and 7 bases, there was a span of 8 bases. In germline, CDR1 is MNHNS, CDR2 SASEGT. The CDR3 runs to 13 residues.

This receptor was taken from a man in his fifties with Graves' ophthalmopathy. V is TRBV6-1 and J is TRBJ1-5, with no clear D. Sequencing used blood. The CDR3 DNA is TGTGCCAGCAGTGAAGAGTTATGGCAGCCCCAGCATTTT. This sequence encodes CASSEELWQPQHF.